In this sample, the clone carrying this TCR beta chain turned up once. These data are taken from a study of cytotoxic CD8 clonotypes in ibrutinib-treated CLL. Here immunoSEQ multiplex PCR was the method, and the copy in TCRdb shows in-frame clones only, minus some. Among about 330,000 clones listed, about 61% were seen once. V was clipped by 4 bases and J by 0 bases, with 9 bases between them. The CDR3 consists of 13 residues. Per the germline V gene, CDR1 is SQVTM and CDR2 is ANQGSEA. The source is a human donor with chronic lymphocytic leukemia. The starting material was PBMCs, obtained after 36 months of ibrutinib treatment. V gene TRBV29-1 combines with J gene TRBJ1-1; maybe TRBD1 (5 bases). This chain's CDR3 is CSVGQKMNTEAFF. CDR3 DNA sequence: TGCAGCGTTGGACAGAAGATGAACACTGAAGCTTTCTTT.